The clone carrying this T cell receptor beta chain occurred a few times. It was with a sample-barcoded 5' primer and a J-beta primer mix that a second PCR of roughly 7 to 12 cycles was run. MiXCR was run by TCRdb on the 5' RACE reads, yielding one entry per CDR3 protein. The sample lists around 800,000 distinct CDR3 sequences; approximately 24% were seen once. This CDR3 spans 14 amino acids. Deletions cut 2 bases from V and 4 bases from J, with 11 bases between. These data originate in a study of blood T cells in healthy people across ages. These data were likewise used in another study, on T cells of mothers and their children. That paper states: Pairs that are related and pairs that are unrelated have TCR recombination output shaped similarly by thymic selection.

The sequencing input was blood. The sequence derives from a boy under 18 in good health. The chain links TRBV12-3 or TRBV12-4 to TRBJ1-2, with D unclear. CDR3 loop: CASSLLVSAYGYTF. As DNA, the CDR3 is TGTGCCAGCAGTTTACTTGTCAGCGCCTATGGCTACACCTTC.